Listed here is a single TCR beta chain. This receptor's antigen is unknown. There are no base qualities to consult, and no much larger clone falls within one base. From its cysteine to its phenylalanine, the CDR3 spans 16 amino acids. The sequence is cut down to CDR3 DNA, 48 bases in frame from base 1. Compared with germline, V lacks 10 bases and J lacks 5 bases; bases without a gene match: 13. Reading the germline V gene gives CDR1 KGHDR and CDR2 SFDVKD. This entry belongs to a study of blood T cell repertoires in COVID-19 (dated by TCRdb to the early 2020s). For the study in its entirety: Samples from collaborators originated in the United States, Italy and Spain and spanned both the acute and convalescent phases of COVID-19. The material from the prospective study consisted of cDNA or gDNA derived from T cells, B-cell-depleted T cells, or PBMCs. Where available, HLA class I and class II types were obtained from metadata supplied by the sample provider rather than from assay-based typing. Samples came from the ongoing ImmuneRACE study (first 160 participants) plus 1,254 subjects from 6 global collaborators. Deeply sampled blood TCRbeta repertoires from subjects exposed to, actively infected with, or recovered from COVID-19 were included in the dataset. A de-identified subject ID, COVID-19 status, age in years and sex were almost always included in the sample metadata. The repertoires were released in a freely available public database meant as a resource for research on the immune response to SARS-CoV-2. Summary of the overall study and its limitations: The quantity of clinical and demographic metadata differed by source and by participant and was supplied without curation.

TCRbeta CDR3 regions were amplified from genomic DNA using the immunoSEQ Assay, a bias-controlled multiplex PCR. Concerning the study's data processing: The number of nucleated cells in each sample was estimated from the amplification of reference gene primers within the assay. To quantify the absolute abundance of each unique TCRbeta CDR3 rearrangement, sequence reads were collapsed and filtered. For each sample, productive Simpson clonality was calculated by taking the square root of Simpson's diversity index across productive rearrangements. What TCRdb holds here is the immuneACCESS table cut down to in-frame rearrangements. Part of the clones is not present; checked against another copy, under half of the missing clones reflect an unresolved V gene, and the others are unexplained. V, J and clone size reflect that table, while D and trimming were determined from the DNA. Recorded for this sample are under 200,000 clones; approximately 90% of them occurred a single time. Roughly 2.1% of the sample rests with the top ten.

The collaborating institutions used their own protocols to collect whole blood in K2EDTA tubes. Collaborator samples were shipped for TCRbeta analysis as frozen whole blood, isolated PBMCs, or DNA extracted from either sample type. Sequencing was carried out using peripheral blood. The clonotype originates from a man aged 18 to 30 with acute or convalescent COVID-19. Rearrangement joined TRBV24-1 to TRBJ2-3; 11 central bases correspond to TRBD1. In nucleotide form, the sequence is TGTGCCACTTCCAACCAGGGACAGGGGGAAGAAGATACGCAGTATTTT. Protein translation: CATSNQGQGEEDTQYF.